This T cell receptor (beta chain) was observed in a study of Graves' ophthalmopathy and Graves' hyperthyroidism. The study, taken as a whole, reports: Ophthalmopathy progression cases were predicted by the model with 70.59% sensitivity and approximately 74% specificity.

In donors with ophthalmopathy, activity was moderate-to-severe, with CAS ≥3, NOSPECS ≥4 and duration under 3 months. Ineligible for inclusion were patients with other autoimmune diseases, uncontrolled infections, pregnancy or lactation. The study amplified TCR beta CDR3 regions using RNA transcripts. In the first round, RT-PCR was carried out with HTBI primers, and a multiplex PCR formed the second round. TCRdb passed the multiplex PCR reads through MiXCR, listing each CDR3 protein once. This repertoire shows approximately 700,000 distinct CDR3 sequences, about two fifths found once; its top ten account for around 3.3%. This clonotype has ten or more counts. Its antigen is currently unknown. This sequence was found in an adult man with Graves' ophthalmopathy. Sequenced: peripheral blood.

In nucleotides, the CDR3 is TGTGCCAGCAGTGAAGGGGTGATGGGCTACACCTTC. Translating it yields CASSEGVMGYTF. This chain connects TRBV25-1 to TRBJ1-2, with D unclear. Trimming pared 2 bases from V and 8 bases from J, leaving 9 bases between. Germline V gene data show CDR1 as MGHDK and CDR2 as SYGVNS. This CDR3 is built from 12 residues.